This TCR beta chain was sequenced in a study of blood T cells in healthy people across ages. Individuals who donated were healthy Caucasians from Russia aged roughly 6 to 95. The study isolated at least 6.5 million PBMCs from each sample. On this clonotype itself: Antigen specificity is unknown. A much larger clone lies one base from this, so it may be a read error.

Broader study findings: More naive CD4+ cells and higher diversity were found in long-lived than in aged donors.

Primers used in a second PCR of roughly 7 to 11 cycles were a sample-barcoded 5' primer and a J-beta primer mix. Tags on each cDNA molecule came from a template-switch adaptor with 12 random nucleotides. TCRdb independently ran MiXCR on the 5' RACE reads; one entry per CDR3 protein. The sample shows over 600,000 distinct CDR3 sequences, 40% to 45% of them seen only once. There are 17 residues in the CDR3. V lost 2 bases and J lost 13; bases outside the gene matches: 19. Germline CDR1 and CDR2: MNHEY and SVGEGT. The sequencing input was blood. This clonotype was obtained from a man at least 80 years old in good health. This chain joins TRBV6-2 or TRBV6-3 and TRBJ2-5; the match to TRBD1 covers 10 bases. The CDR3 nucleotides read TGTGCCAGCAGTTACGTGACAGGGGGCCCGAACTATTACGAGCGGTACTTC. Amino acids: CASSYVTGGPNYYERYF.